The 32 T cell receptor beta chains reported below all come from one sample, sequenced in a study of cytomegalovirus exposure and HLA in healthy donors. Researchers ran the PCR with 60 Vbeta and 13 Jbeta primers. Produced via immunoSEQ multiplex PCR; TCRdb's table is partial and in-frame only. This repertoire comprises just over 150,000 clones; its ten largest clones make up about 2%. The specimen sequenced was PBMCs. The source is a man aged 25 to 40 in good health and CMV-seronegative.

CDR3 loop: CASSYSSGGEGKLFF. The CDR3 region has the DNA TGTGCCAGCAGTTACTCATCAGGGGGCGAGGGAAAACTGTTTTTT. The V and J genes are TRBV6-5 and TRBJ1-4; 8 bases map to TRBD1. The V and J ends lost 0 bases and 10 bases, in that order; junction bases with no gene match: 7. The CDR3 extends over 15 amino acids. CDR1 MNHEY and CDR2 SVGAGI come from the germline V gene.

The chain couples TRBV6-1 to TRBJ1-1, with D perhaps TRBD1 (6 bases). The germline CDR1 and CDR2 sequences are MNHNS and SASEGT. The CDR3 contains 15 residues. V was pared by 0 bases and J by 2 bases, with 10 bases between. Here the CDR3 DNA reads TGTGCCAGCAGTGAAGCCCTAGGGGGAAACACTGAAGCTTTCTTT. Its protein product is CASSEALGGNTEAFF.

The J gene is TRBJ2-3, the V gene TRBV6-4, with D perhaps matching TRBD1 (6 bases). The CDR3 consists of 15 residues. Germline CDR1 is MRHNA and CDR2 is SNTAGT. The V and J ends lost 6 bases and 2 bases respectively, with 15 bases between them. In DNA, the CDR3 is TGTGCCAGCAGCTCTCAAGGGGGTTCCACAGATACGCAGTATTTT. This sequence encodes CASSSQGGSTDTQYF.

The rearrangement links TRBV7-9 to TRBJ2-1; D gene ambiguous. The CDR3 consists of 15 residues. Trimming removed 2 bases from V and 0 bases from J, with 8 bases in between. Germline V CDR1 and CDR2: SEHNR, FQNEAQ (reference sequence). The CDR3 loop reads CASSLLMSSYNEQFF. The CDR3 DNA reads as TGTGCCAGCAGCTTACTAATGAGCTCCTACAATGAGCAGTTCTTC.

This chain uses TRBV7-9 with TRBJ1-1, with 7 bases that match TRBD1. The CDR3 is 15 amino acids. Trimming cost V 1 base and J 8 bases; bases outside gene matches: 10. Germline V lookup: CDR1 SEHNR, CDR2 FQNEAQ (reference sequence). The CDR3 protein is CASSLGGDRVSEAFF. The CDR3 DNA sequence: TGTGCCAGCAGCTTAGGAGGCGACAGGGTGTCAGAAGCTTTCTTT.

CDR3 nucleotide sequence: TGTGCCAGCTCACCCCGGGACAGCGTAATGAACACTGAAGCTTTCTTT. This codes for CASSPRDSVMNTEAFF. V usage is TRBV18 and J usage is TRBJ1-1; TRBD1 aligns across 7 bases. V trimming: 3 bases; J trimming: 0 bases; junction bases outside the gene matches: 7. In germline, CDR1 is KGHSH, CDR2 LQKENI. The CDR3 consists of 16 residues.

The chain carries TRBV21-1 and TRBJ2-7; the D call TRBD1 from the table was never checked on the DNA. TRBV21-1 is reported as a pseudogene. The CDR3 spans 11 residues. This CDR3 reads CARQGGGEQYF. DNA for the CDR3: TGTGCCAGACAGGGTGGCGGCGAGCAGTACTTC.

The chain combines TRBV7-2 with TRBJ1-5; 8 bases map to TRBD1. The germline V gene has CDR1 SGHTA and CDR2 FQGNSA. Trimming at V came to 5 bases and at J to 5 bases, leaving 5 bases not matched to a gene. This CDR3 is built from 14 residues. CDR3 coding DNA: TGTGCCAGCAGCGAGGACAGGGCCTATCAGCCCCAGCATTTT. Its protein product is CASSEDRAYQPQHF.

The chain links TRBV29-1 to TRBJ2-5, with 11 bases identical to TRBD2. Matching the DNA end better, TRBJ2-7 makes the J call doubtful. Germline lookup yields CDR1 SQVTM and CDR2 ANQGSEA. The CDR3 runs to 15 residues. CDR3 DNA: TGCAGCGTTGAATTGGTTAGGACTAGCGGGTACGAGCAGTACTTC. The encoded protein is CSVELVRTSGYEQYF.

V gene TRBV19 combines with J gene TRBJ1-1; D possibly corresponds to TRBD1 (5 bases). The CDR3 covers 11 residues. V was pared by 7 bases and J by 7 bases, with 10 bases between. Germline lookup yields CDR1 LNHDA and CDR2 SQIVND (reference sequence). For the CDR3, the DNA is TGTGCCAGTATTAAGGGGAATGAAGCTTTCTTT. Encoded protein: CASIKGNEAFF.

The chain combines TRBV4-3 with TRBJ1-1, with 11 bases that match TRBD1. Germline V lookup: CDR1 LGHNA, CDR2 YSLEER. The CDR3 contains 16 residues. With V trimmed by 0 bases and J by 4 bases, 4 bases remained unmatched. CDR3 sequence (DNA): TGCGCCAGCAGCCAAGAAGAGGGGACAGGGGGCACTGAAGCTTTCTTT. It encodes CASSQEEGTGGTEAFF.

The chain has TRBV14 and TRBJ1-5; weak D call: TRBD1 (5 bases). CDR3 length equals 15 residues. Germline-derived CDR1 and CDR2 are SGHDN and FVKESK. V was pared by 2 bases and J by 4 bases, with 12 bases between. In DNA form, the CDR3 reads TGTGCCAGCAGCCAAAGGGGTCACGGTAATCAGCCCCAGCATTTT. Its protein product is CASSQRGHGNQPQHF.

This sequence joins TRBV11-2 and TRBJ2-7; 7 bases are shared with TRBD1. CDR1 is SGHAT, CDR2 FQNNGV, per germline. CDR3 size: 13 residues. After removal of 6 bases from V and 5 bases from J, the junction contained 7 bases not matched to a gene. CDR3 sequence reads: CASRRTGANEQYF. As DNA, the CDR3 is TGTGCCAGCAGAAGGACAGGCGCCAACGAGCAGTACTTC. The whole variable domain, remainder taken from reference TRBV11-2 and TRBJ2-7, is EAGVAQSPRYKIIEKRQSVAFWCNPISGHATLYWYQQILGQGPKLLIQFQNNGVVDDSQLPKDRFSAERLKGVDSTLKIQPAKLEDSAVYLCASRRTGANEQYFGPGTRLTVT.

J is TRBJ2-4 and V is TRBV16; no firm D call. With 2 bases removed from V and 5 bases from J, the gap between germline ends came to 22 bases. The CDR3 consists of 18 residues. Germline CDR1 reads KGHSY; CDR2 reads FQNENV. CDR3 residues: CASSQKSTPRMKQNIQYF. The CDR3 DNA sequence: TGTGCCAGCAGCCAAAAATCTACCCCCCGCATGAAGCAAAACATTCAGTACTTC.

V gene TRBV13 combines with J gene TRBJ2-4, with 9 bases fitting TRBD2. The CDR3 is 17 residues long. Germline values: CDR1 PRHDT, CDR2 FYEKMQ (reference sequence). The V and J ends lost 5 bases and 8 bases, in that order; junction bases with no gene match: 16. This CDR3 is CASSPRGRGTSPDIQYF. The CDR3 coding sequence is TGTGCCAGCAGCCCTCGGGGGCGGGGGACTAGCCCGGACATTCAGTACTTC.

The rearrangement uses TRBV27 and TRBJ2-7, with 9 positions matching TRBD2. Germline values: CDR1 MNHEY, CDR2 SMNVEV (reference sequence). This CDR3 is built from 16 residues. The V segment lost 5 bases and the J segment 6 bases; nucleotides outside the gene matches: 14. The CDR3 loop is CASSPYEVAGDGEQYF. The CDR3 bases are TGTGCCAGCAGTCCCTATGAGGTAGCGGGAGATGGCGAGCAGTACTTC.

The chain couples TRBV7-2 to TRBJ2-7; 9 positions match TRBD1. Germline CDR1 reads SGHTA; CDR2 reads FQGNSA. J lost 1 base, V lost 1 base, and 5 bases had no gene match. This CDR3 is built from 16 residues. The CDR3 loop is CASSLVETGGSYEQYF. The CDR3 coding sequence is TGTGCCAGCAGCTTAGTGGAGACAGGGGGATCCTACGAGCAGTACTTC.

The chain has TRBV27 and TRBJ1-2; D call uncertain. CDR1 MNHEY and CDR2 SMNVEV come from the germline V gene (reference sequence). Trimming cost V 3 bases and J 0 bases, with 11 bases left between them. CDR3 size: 15 residues. The CDR3 region is CASSLSRGANYGYTF. CDR3 in DNA: TGTGCCAGCAGTTTGTCCCGGGGTGCTAACTATGGCTACACCTTC.

CDR3 DNA sequence: TGTGCCTGGTCGACCGGGACAGGGTTTATACAGCCCCAGCATTTT. It yields the protein CAWSTGTGFIQPQHF. This chain connects TRBV30 to TRBJ1-5; 9 nucleotides agree with TRBD1. The CDR3 has 15 amino acids. J lost 7 bases, V lost 5 bases, and 12 bases had no gene match. CDR1 is GTSNPN and CDR2 is SVGIG in the germline V gene (reference sequence).

This rearrangement joins TRBV7-9 to TRBJ1-1; D perhaps matches TRBD1 (5 bases). The CDR3 covers 15 residues. CDR1 and CDR2 (germline): SEHNR, FQNEAQ (reference sequence). V shed 5 bases and J shed 1 base, with 14 bases lying between them. CDR3 coding DNA: TGTGCCAGCAGCCTCTTCGATCAGGGGAACACTGAAGCTTTCTTT. It yields the protein CASSLFDQGNTEAFF.

The chain recombines TRBV9 with TRBJ2-5; 10 nucleotides agree with TRBD2. The V and J ends lost 0 bases and 5 bases, in that order; junction bases with no gene match: 7. The germline V gene encodes CDR1 SGDLS and CDR2 YYNGEE. This CDR3 spans 16 amino acids. The DNA of the CDR3 is TGTGCCAGCAGCGTAGTTATTGGTAGCGGGAGGGAGACCCAGTACTTC. Translation: CASSVVIGSGRETQYF.

The chain employs TRBV6-4 and TRBJ2-3, with 9 nucleotides matching TRBD2. Germline lookup yields CDR1 MRHNA and CDR2 SNTAGT. The CDR3 consists of 15 residues. The V and J ends lost 3 bases and 5 bases, in that order; junction bases with no gene match: 6. The CDR3 sequence: CASSETSGGGDTQYF. CDR3 nucleotide sequence: TGTGCCAGCAGTGAGACTAGCGGAGGGGGAGATACGCAGTATTTT.

The J gene is TRBJ1-1, the V gene TRBV10-2; D gene uncertain. The germline gives CDR1 WSHSY, CDR2 SAAADI. Trimming pared 3 bases from V and 1 base from J, leaving 12 bases between. This CDR3 comprises 15 residues. CDR3 sequence (DNA): TGCGCCAGCAGTGAAAGTCCTCGGTGGAACACTGAAGCTTTCTTT. It specifies CASSESPRWNTEAFF.

The chain joins TRBV27 to TRBJ1-5; a weak D match, TRBD1 (5 bases). V was clipped by 3 bases and J by 0 bases, with 15 bases between them. The CDR3 extends over 17 amino acids. Per germline, CDR1 MNHEY and CDR2 SMNVEV (reference sequence). Written as DNA, the CDR3 is TGTGCCAGCAGTTTGTCGCAGGGAAGGGTTAGCAATCAGCCCCAGCATTTT. Amino acid sequence: CASSLSQGRVSNQPQHF.

The chain employs TRBV4-1 and TRBJ1-5; no clear D gene. V was cut by 1 base and J by 3 bases, with 16 bases left in between. CDR3 size: 17 residues. Germline V gene sequence: CDR1 MGHRA, CDR2 YSYEKL. In nucleotides, the CDR3 is TGCGCCAGCAGCCAAGCGGAGCAAGGCTTTCTCAATCAGCCCCAGCATTTT. As protein: CASSQAEQGFLNQPQHF.

The V and J genes are TRBV10-3 and TRBJ1-2; tentatively, D is TRBD1 (6 bases). This CDR3 has 13 residues. Trimming cost V 2 bases and J 2 bases, with 6 bases left between them. The germline V gene encodes CDR1 ENHRY and CDR2 SYGVKD. This chain's CDR3 is CAISETGNYGYTF. The CDR3 DNA reads TGTGCCATCAGTGAGACAGGGAACTATGGCTACACCTTC.

The rearrangement uses TRBV27 and TRBJ2-1, with unresolved D. The CDR3 runs to 14 residues. The germline V gene encodes CDR1 MNHEY and CDR2 SMNVEV (reference sequence). The germline V and J ends were trimmed by 2 bases and 6 bases, with 11 bases remaining between them. The CDR3 bases are TGTGCCAGCAGTTTAAGAGCCCCGGGCAATGAGCAGTTCTTC. Encoded protein: CASSLRAPGNEQFF.

The chain joins TRBV10-1 to TRBJ2-1, with 8 bases identical to TRBD2. Germline values: CDR1 WNHNN, CDR2 SYGVQD (reference sequence). The CDR3 contains 16 residues. The junction had 8 bases not matched to a gene; V was cut back by 0 bases and J by 7 bases. The CDR3 DNA reads TGCGCCAGCAGTGAGTCCCCAGCGGGAGTAGGAAATGAGCAGTTCTTC. The encoded protein is CASSESPAGVGNEQFF.

The V call is TRBV9, the J call TRBJ2-7; D perhaps matches TRBD2 (6 bases). This CDR3 comprises 15 residues. With 1 base removed from V and 7 bases from J, the gap between germline ends came to 18 bases. Germline V gene lookup returns CDR1 SGDLS and CDR2 YYNGEE. The CDR3 DNA reads TGTGCCAGCAGCGTAAGAGGAGCTAGCGCTAATGAGCAGTACTTC. This sequence encodes CASSVRGASANEQYF. Full variable domain (rest looked up from reference TRBV9 and TRBJ2-7): DSGVTQTPKHLITATGQRVTLRCSPRSGDLSVYWYQQSLDQGLQFLIQYYNGEERAKGNILERFSAQQFPDLHSELNLSSLELGDSALYFCASSVRGASANEQYFGPGTRLTVT.

This chain links TRBV7-9 with TRBJ1-1; D is ambiguous. V was clipped by 1 base and J by 3 bases, with 12 bases between them. CDR3 size: 15 residues. In germline, CDR1 is SEHNR, CDR2 FQNEAQ (reference sequence). DNA for the CDR3: TGTGCCAGCAGCTTAGTTAAGCGGGGTCACACTGAAGCTTTCTTT. Its translation is CASSLVKRGHTEAFF.

The V and J genes are TRBV7-2 and TRBJ2-3, with 7 bases fitting TRBD2. Unmatched junction bases numbered 7, after V lost 8 bases and J lost 2 bases. Germline V gene data show CDR1 as SGHTA and CDR2 as FQGNSA. The CDR3 extends over 14 amino acids. CDR3 residues: CASEGRAYTDTQYF. The CDR3 bases are TGTGCCAGCGAAGGGAGGGCATACACAGATACGCAGTATTTT.

The chain uses TRBV5-1 and TRBJ2-7; possible D gene TRBD1, 5 bases. V dropped 4 bases and J dropped 2 bases, with 10 bases sitting between them. The germline gives CDR1 SGHRS, CDR2 YFSETQ. This CDR3 has 13 residues. The CDR3 spells CASSVDSPYEQYF. The CDR3 DNA reads TGCGCCAGCAGCGTAGACAGTCCCTACGAGCAGTACTTC.